This record looks at one T cell receptor beta chain sequence and its context. Antigen: not known. The sample originates from a study of Ad26.COV2.S vaccination and SARS-CoV-2 variants. Findings of the study overall: Total T cell responses, in the TCR breadth and depth analyses, may have been underestimated. CD8+ and CD4+ T cells specific for spike reportedly responded with substantial breadth after vaccination.

Stated treatment: 19 received Ad26.COV2.S at low or high dose, single or two shots; about 5 received placebo; per-sample allocation not given. Day 63 after the first vaccine or placebo injection was the time point for sampling. An adult donor aged 18-55 years was enrolled in Boston. The CDR3 length is 13 residues. V gave up 6 bases and J gave up 4 bases, with 12 bases separating them. Germline CDR1 MNHEY, CDR2 SVGAGI. Clones were sequenced by immunoSEQ multiplex PCR, and TCRdb holds only the in-frame ones, with some missing. The top ten clones hold about 2.7% of a sample with around 270,000 clones, 70% to 90% of them seen once.

The receptor's source is a person aged 18-65 years who received the Ad26.COV2.S COVID-19 vaccine or a placebo. The chain employs TRBV6-5 and TRBJ1-2; weak D call: TRBD1 (6 bases). Sample: peripheral blood, taken in a trial of Ad26.COV2.S vaccine versus placebo. The CDR3 sequence: CASSPKGGYGYTF. CDR3 nucleotide sequence: TGTGCCAGCAGCCCCAAGGGGGGCTATGGCTACACCTTC.